These T cell receptor beta chains were read from a single sample in a study of radiation and T cells in renal cell carcinoma. Data came from immunoSEQ multiplex PCR; TCRdb stores just in-frame clones and leaves some out. The repertoire consists of about 78,000 clones, with 70% to 90% occurring once and the leading ten covering 5% to 7.5%. The sequences come from blood, collected from a patient whose treatment included radiotherapy and nephrectomy. The receptors shown here come from a woman in her seventies with renal cell carcinoma. The CDR3 runs from the conserved cysteine through the conserved F or W. A D gene is named only where the DNA matches it firmly. Clone size is stated in some rows and not others, as once, few, many or a class when expanded.

clone_size	v_call	d_call	j_call	cdr3_nt	cdr3_aa
-	TRBV6-4	-	TRBJ2-3	TGTGCCAGCAGTGACTCTTTGAGAGATACGCAGTATTTT	CASSDSLRDTQYF
once	TRBV28	TRBD1	TRBJ1-5	TGTGCCAGCAGTGACCGGGACAGGGGGATTAGCAATCAGCCCCAGCATTTT	CASSDRDRGISNQPQHF
-	TRBV7-2	-	TRBJ2-7	TGTGCCAGCAGCGCAAAGGGGCCCTACGAGCAGTACTTC	CASSAKGPYEQYF
-	TRBV30	TRBD1	TRBJ1-5	TGTGCCTGGAATACGGGACAGGGGGGGGTTCAGCCCCAGCATTTT	CAWNTGQGGVQPQHF
-	TRBV7-2	-	TRBJ1-3	TGTGCCAGCAGCTTAGAAGACGCAGGGGTGGGAAACACCATATATTTT	CASSLEDAGVGNTIYF
-	TRBV7-2	-	TRBJ1-6	TGTGCCAGCAGCCTTAGACAACTAAATTCACCCCTCCACTTT	CASSLRQLNSPLHF
-	TRBV10-3	TRBD1	TRBJ2-7	TGTGCCGGGGGACAGGGGACTTCCTACGAGCAGTACTTC	CAGGQGTSYEQYF
-	TRBV30	TRBD1	TRBJ2-5	TGTGCCTGGAGAGGGACAGGGAAGGGAAAAGAGACCCAGTACTTC	CAWRGTGKGKETQYF
-	TRBV7-6	TRBD1	TRBJ1-6	TGTGCCAGCAGCCCCCTGGCAGGGGGAAATTCACCCCTCCACTTT	CASSPLAGGNSPLHF
-	TRBV19	-	TRBJ1-5	TGTGCCAGTAGTCGCCTTCGACAGGACGGGAATCAGCCCCAGCATTTT	CASSRLRQDGNQPQHF
-	TRBV6-5	TRBD1	TRBJ1-1	TGTGCCAGCGGACAGGGGGCAAGAGCTTTCTTT	CASGQGARAFF
-	TRBV28	-	TRBJ1-5	TGTGCCAGCAGTTTATGGGGCAGCAATCAGCCCCAGCATTTT	CASSLWGSNQPQHF
-	TRBV7-2	-	TRBJ1-4	TGTGCCAGCAGCTTACAGCAGGGACCCAATGAAAAACTGTTTTTT	CASSLQQGPNEKLFF
-	TRBV6-6	-	TRBJ2-7	TGTGCCAGCAGTACAGACCCCAGTGGCGAGCAGTACTTC	CASSTDPSGEQYF
-	TRBV28	TRBD1	TRBJ1-5	TGTGCCAGCAGTATCCGACAGGGGCTTAATCAGCCCCAGCATTTT	CASSIRQGLNQPQHF
-	TRBV7-3	-	TRBJ2-1	TGTGCCAGCAGCTTAGTAGGCGGGTCCTACAATGAGCAGTTCTTC	CASSLVGGSYNEQFF
-	TRBV5-4	TRBD1	TRBJ1-1	TGTGCCAGCAGCTGGGACAGGGGCGCTGAAGCTTTCTTT	CASSWDRGAEAFF
-	TRBV6-6	-	TRBJ2-2	TGTGCCAGCAGTTACGTGGCGGGGCGGACCGGGGAGCTGTTTTTT	CASSYVAGRTGELFF
-	TRBV29-1	-	TRBJ2-1	TGCAGCGTTGCAGGGCCTGAGCAGTTCTTC	CSVAGPEQFF
-	TRBV30	-	TRBJ2-2	TGTGCCTGGAGTGCGTGGACAGCCTCCACCGGGGAGCTGTTTTTT	CAWSAWTASTGELFF
-	TRBV19	-	TRBJ1-1	TGTGCCAGTAGTGACCGGAACACTGAAGCTTTCTTT	CASSDRNTEAFF
-	TRBV11-2	-	TRBJ1-1	TGTGCCAGCGGGCTGCCCTTCGGGGACACTGAAGCTTTCTTT	CASGLPFGDTEAFF
-	TRBV9	TRBD1	TRBJ1-1	TGTGCCAGCCAGAAGGGGGACAGGGAAATCTCCACTGAAGCTTTCTTT	CASQKGDREISTEAFF
-	TRBV4-3	TRBD1	TRBJ2-7	TGCGCCAGCAGCCCGGGACAGGGAGTTACCTACGAGCAGTACTTC	CASSPGQGVTYEQYF
-	TRBV19	TRBD2	TRBJ2-6	TGTGCCAGTAGTATAGATCGCAGCGGGGTACTTAGCTCTGGGGCCAACGTCCTGACTTTC	CASSIDRSGVLSSGANVLTF
-	TRBV19	TRBD1	TRBJ1-6	TGTGCCAGTAGTGCCCAGCAGGGGGCCCTGGGGAATTCACCCCTCCACTTT	CASSAQQGALGNSPLHF
-	TRBV15	-	TRBJ1-6	TGTGCCACCAGCAGAGATCGGGGACCGGCCCTCCACTTT	CATSRDRGPALHF
-	TRBV28	-	TRBJ1-4	TGTGCCAGCAGAAGTGAAAAACTGTTTTTT	CASRSEKLFF
-	TRBV4-3	-	TRBJ2-7	TGCGCCAGCAGCCACGAAAAGGGCTCACTCTACGAGCAGTACTTC	CASSHEKGSLYEQYF
-	TRBV6-1	TRBD1	TRBJ2-7	TGTGCCAGCAGTGAAGCTACAGGGGCCAGGGTTAGCTACGAGCAGTACTTC	CASSEATGARVSYEQYF
-	TRBV5-5	-	TRBJ1-6	TGTGCCAGCAGCCCAGGTCCTCATTCACCCCTCCACTTT	CASSPGPHSPLHF
-	TRBV4-3	-	TRBJ2-7	TGCGCCAGCAGCCAAGTTCTAGGGTACGAGCAGTACTTC	CASSQVLGYEQYF
-	TRBV6-5	TRBD1	TRBJ1-2	TGTGCCAGCAGTCGACAGGGGAGGCTTGGCTACACCTTC	CASSRQGRLGYTF
-	TRBV27	-	TRBJ2-5	TGTGCCAGCAGTTTATCAAGTACCAGGGGCCAAGAGACCCAGTACTTC	CASSLSSTRGQETQYF
-	TRBV2	-	TRBJ1-5	TGTGCCAGCAGTGAAGCTCGGACGGGACTTAATCAGCCCCAGCATTTT	CASSEARTGLNQPQHF
-	TRBV15	TRBD2	TRBJ2-4	TGTGCCACCAGCAGAGAGGGACTAGCGGGGGAATTAGGCAAAAACATTCAGTACTTC	CATSREGLAGELGKNIQYF
-	TRBV15	TRBD1	TRBJ1-3	TGTGCCACCAGCAGAGAAGGGGGACAGGGGCATTCTGGAAACACCATATATTTT	CATSREGGQGHSGNTIYF
-	TRBV5-4	-	TRBJ2-5	TGTGCCAGCAGCTTTTCCGAAGAGACCCAGTACTTC	CASSFSEETQYF
-	TRBV5-4	TRBD2	TRBJ2-3	TGTGCCAGCAGCCCTACTAGCGCGAGGGCCGATACGCAGTATTTT	CASSPTSARADTQYF
-	TRBV19	-	TRBJ1-5	TGTGCCAGTAGTATAGGCACGGTCAATCAGCCCCAGCATTTT	CASSIGTVNQPQHF
-	TRBV6-1	-	TRBJ1-2	TGTGCCAGCAGTGAAAGACAACACTACTATGGCTACACCTTC	CASSERQHYYGYTF
-	TRBV11-1	-	TRBJ1-2	TGTGCCAGCAGTCAGGGAGCGGGAGCTAACTATGGCTACACCTTC	CASSQGAGANYGYTF
-	TRBV28	-	TRBJ2-4	TGTGCCAGCAGTTCGGGAGTCCTTCAACCCTTAGCCAAAAACATTCAGTACTTC	CASSSGVLQPLAKNIQYF
-	TRBV9	-	TRBJ1-1	TGTGCCAGCAGCTTACGAGACACTGAAGCTTTCTTT	CASSLRDTEAFF
-	TRBV5-1	TRBD2	TRBJ2-3	TGCGCCAGCAGCTTGGGTAGCGGGGGCATTTTAGATACGCAGTATTTT	CASSLGSGGILDTQYF
-	TRBV5-1	-	TRBJ2-7	TGCGCCAGCAGCTTGGGAGGGACCTCCTACGAGCAGTACTTC	CASSLGGTSYEQYF
-	TRBV7-9	TRBD1	TRBJ1-1	TGTGCCAGCAGCCTCGGACAGGGGGCTTTCTTT	CASSLGQGAFF
-	TRBV7-9	-	TRBJ1-6	TGTGCCAGCAGCTTAGATCAGGGGCTAGAATCACCCCTCCACTTT	CASSLDQGLESPLHF